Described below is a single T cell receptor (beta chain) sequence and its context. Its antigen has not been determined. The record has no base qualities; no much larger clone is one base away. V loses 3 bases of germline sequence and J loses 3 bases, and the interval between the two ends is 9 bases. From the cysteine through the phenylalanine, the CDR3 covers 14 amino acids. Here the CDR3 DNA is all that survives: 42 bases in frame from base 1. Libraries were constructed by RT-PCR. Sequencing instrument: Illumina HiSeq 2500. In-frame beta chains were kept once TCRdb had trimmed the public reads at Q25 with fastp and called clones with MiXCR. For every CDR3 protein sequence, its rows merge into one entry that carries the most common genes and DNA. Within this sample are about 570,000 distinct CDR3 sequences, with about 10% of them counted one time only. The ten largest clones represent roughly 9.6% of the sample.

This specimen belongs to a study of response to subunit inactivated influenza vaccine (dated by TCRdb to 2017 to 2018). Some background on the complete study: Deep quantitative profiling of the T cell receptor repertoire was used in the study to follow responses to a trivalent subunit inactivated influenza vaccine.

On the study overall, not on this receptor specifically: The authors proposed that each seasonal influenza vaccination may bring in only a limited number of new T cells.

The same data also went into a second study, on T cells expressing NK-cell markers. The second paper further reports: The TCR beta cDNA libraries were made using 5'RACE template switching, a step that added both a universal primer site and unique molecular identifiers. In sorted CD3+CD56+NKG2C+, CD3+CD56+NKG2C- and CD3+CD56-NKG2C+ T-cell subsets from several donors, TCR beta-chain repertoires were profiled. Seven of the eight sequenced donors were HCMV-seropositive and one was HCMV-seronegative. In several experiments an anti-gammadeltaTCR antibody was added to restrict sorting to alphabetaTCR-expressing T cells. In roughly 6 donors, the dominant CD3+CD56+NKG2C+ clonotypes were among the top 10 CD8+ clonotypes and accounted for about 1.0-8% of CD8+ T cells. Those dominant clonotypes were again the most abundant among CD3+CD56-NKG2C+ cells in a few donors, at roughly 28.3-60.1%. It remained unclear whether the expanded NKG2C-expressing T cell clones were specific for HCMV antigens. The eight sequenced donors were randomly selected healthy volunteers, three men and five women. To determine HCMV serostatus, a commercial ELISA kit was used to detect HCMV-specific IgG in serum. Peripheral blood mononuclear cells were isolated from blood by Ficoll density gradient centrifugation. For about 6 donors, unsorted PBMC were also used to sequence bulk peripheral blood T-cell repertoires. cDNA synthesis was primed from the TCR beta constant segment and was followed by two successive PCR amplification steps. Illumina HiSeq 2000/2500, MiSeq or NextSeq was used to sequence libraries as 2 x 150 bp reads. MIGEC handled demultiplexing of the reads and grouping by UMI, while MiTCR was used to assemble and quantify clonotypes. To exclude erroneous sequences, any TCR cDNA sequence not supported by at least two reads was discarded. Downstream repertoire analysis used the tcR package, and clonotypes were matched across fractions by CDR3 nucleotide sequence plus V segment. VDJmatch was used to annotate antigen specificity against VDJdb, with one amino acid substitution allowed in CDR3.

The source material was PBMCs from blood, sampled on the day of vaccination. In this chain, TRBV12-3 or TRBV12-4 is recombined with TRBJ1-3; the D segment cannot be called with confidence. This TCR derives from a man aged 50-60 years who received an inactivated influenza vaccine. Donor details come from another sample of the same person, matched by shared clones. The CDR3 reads CASSFGWFGNTIYF. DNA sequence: TGTGCCAGCAGTTTTGGCTGGTTTGGAAACACCATATATTTT.